Below, 29 T cell receptor beta chains from the same sample are listed, as sequenced in a study of shared clonotypes between healthy human individuals. Produced via immunoSEQ multiplex PCR; TCRdb's table is partial and in-frame only. The table includes over a million clones, about 77% detected once. Sequencing was done on a sample of memory CD4+ T cells sorted from blood. Subset in this sample: CD45RA-negative fraction. These receptors all stem from a man younger than 35 in good health.

The chain uses TRBV2 and TRBJ2-5; 9 bases fit TRBD1. CDR1 SNHLY and CDR2 FYNNEI come from the germline V gene. This CDR3 has 14 amino acids. V was clipped by 3 bases and J by 5 bases; unmatched bases: 4. CDR3 sequence reads: CASSDWDRVETQYF. CDR3 coding DNA: TGTGCCAGCAGTGATTGGGACAGGGTCGAGACCCAGTACTTC.

The chain joins TRBV6-1 to TRBJ1-5; D is uncertain. This CDR3 has 12 residues. Trimming left V 7 bases short and J 0 bases short, with 4 bases between. CDR1 is MNHNS, CDR2 SASEGT, per germline. CDR3 in amino acids: CASIDSNQPQHF. CDR3 DNA: TGTGCCAGCATAGATAGCAATCAGCCCCAGCATTTT.

The V and J genes are TRBV4-2 and TRBJ1-2; 10 bases are shared with TRBD1. From germline, CDR1 is LGHNA and CDR2 YNFKEQ. V lost 2 bases and J lost 1; bases outside the gene matches: 7. This CDR3 is 17 amino acids long. The CDR3 loop reads CASSQNTGTGVNYGYTF. The CDR3 DNA reads as TGTGCCAGCAGCCAAAATACCGGGACAGGGGTTAACTATGGCTACACCTTC.

The rearrangement uses TRBV27 and TRBJ2-7, with 9 bases lining up with TRBD1. The CDR3 is made up of 15 amino acids. Trimming took 0 bases from V and 3 from J; bases not matched to a gene: 3. In germline, CDR1 is MNHEY, CDR2 SMNVEV (reference sequence). CDR3 protein: CASSLSPTGGYEQYF. DNA of the CDR3: TGTGCCAGCAGTTTATCGCCGACAGGGGGCTACGAGCAGTACTTC.

The chain is built from TRBV30 and TRBJ1-2, with TRBD1 matching over 8 bases. Germline values: CDR1 GTSNPN, CDR2 SVGIG (reference sequence). The CDR3 is made up of 13 amino acids. The ends lost 2 bases at V and 4 bases at J; junction bases unmatched: 3. CDR3 DNA: TGTGCCTGGAGTCGTACAGGGGGCTATGGCTACACCTTC. It specifies CAWSRTGGYGYTF.

This chain connects TRBV19 to TRBJ1-1; D remains ambiguous. The CDR3 has 14 residues. CDR1 is LNHDA and CDR2 is SQIVND in the germline V gene (reference sequence). V lost 7 bases and J 4 bases, leaving 16 bases between the germline ends. This CDR3 reads CASMEERVGTEAFF. Here the CDR3 DNA reads TGTGCCAGTATGGAGGAGAGGGTGGGCACTGAAGCTTTCTTT.

There are a few counts of this clone. The chain couples TRBV15 to TRBJ2-4, with 8 bases that match TRBD1. This CDR3 has 17 amino acids. V shed 3 bases, J shed 2 bases, and the junction held 9 bases outside the gene matches. Germline V lookup: CDR1 LNHNV, CDR2 YYDKDF (reference sequence). CDR3 residues: CATSRRGQGEPKNIQYF. The CDR3 DNA reads as TGTGCCACCAGCAGGCGAGGACAGGGAGAGCCCAAAAACATTCAGTACTTC. Full variable domain (remainder filled in from reference TRBV15 and TRBJ2-4): DAMVIQNPRYQVTQFGKPVTLSCSQTLNHNVMYWYQQKSSQAPKLLFHYYDKDFNNEADTPDNFQSRRPNTSFCFLDIRSPGLGDTAMYLCATSRRGQGEPKNIQYFGAGTRLSVL.

In this sample, this clone turned up once. The gene calls are TRBV5-1 and TRBJ2-3; TRBD1 agrees at 8 bases. Per the germline V gene, CDR1 is SGHRS and CDR2 is YFSETQ. V shed 3 bases and J 4 bases; nucleotides not matched to a gene: 7. The CDR3 totals 15 residues. CDR3 DNA: TGCGCCAGCAGCTCCGGACAGGGTGGGGCAGATACGCAGTATTTT. It encodes CASSSGQGGADTQYF.

The rearrangement links TRBV5-8 to TRBJ1-2; TRBD1 is a possible D gene (6 bases). This CDR3 contains 16 residues. V gave up 0 bases and J gave up 2 bases, with 14 bases separating them. Germline V gene sequence: CDR1 SGHTS, CDR2 YDEGEE. The CDR3 DNA sequence: TGTGCCAGCAGCTTGGTCACAGGGCTACTAAACTATGGCTACACCTTC. It codes for CASSLVTGLLNYGYTF.

The chain employs TRBV11-2 and TRBJ2-3, with a possible D match to TRBD1 (6 bases). V lost 5 bases and J 0 bases, leaving 12 bases between the germline ends. Germline V gene lookup returns CDR1 SGHAT and CDR2 FQNNGV. The CDR3 runs to 15 residues. The CDR3 is CASSPRTVSTDTQYF. In DNA, the CDR3 is TGTGCCAGCAGCCCGAGGACAGTCAGCACAGATACGCAGTATTTT.

The V gene is TRBV30, the J gene TRBJ2-2; 15 bases agree with TRBD2. This CDR3 has 16 amino acids. Per the germline V gene, CDR1 is GTSNPN and CDR2 is SVGIG (reference sequence). The junction had 3 bases not matched to a gene; V was cut back by 1 base and J by 6 bases. The CDR3 bases are TGTGCCTGGAGTGAGGGACTAGCGGGAGGTGCCGGGGAGCTGTTTTTT. Translating gives CAWSEGLAGGAGELFF.

The CDR3 loop is CASRPHFADYEQYF. CDR3 in DNA: TGTGCCAGCAGGCCCCACTTTGCAGACTACGAGCAGTACTTC. The chain employs TRBV6-5 and TRBJ2-7, with D uncertain. Per the germline V gene, CDR1 is MNHEY and CDR2 is SVGAGI. The CDR3 is 14 residues long. V was pared by 6 bases and J by 3 bases, with 15 bases between.

This clone was seen just once. The chain has TRBV6-1 and TRBJ1-4, with D possibly TRBD1 on 6 matching bases. The CDR3 has 13 residues. The V end was cut by 9 bases, the J end by 6 bases, with 14 bases between. Per the germline V gene, CDR1 is MNHNS and CDR2 is SASEGT. DNA for the CDR3: TGTGCCAGTTCGGACAGCCCTTATGAAAAACTGTTTTTT. Amino acid sequence: CASSDSPYEKLFF.

The J gene is TRBJ2-6, the V gene TRBV9; the match to TRBD2 covers 8 bases. V shed 2 bases and J 2 bases; nucleotides not matched to a gene: 3. The CDR3 consists of 16 residues. The germline gives CDR1 SGDLS, CDR2 YYNGEE. In nucleotides, the CDR3 is TGTGCCAGCAGCGTCCGGGGGGGCCCTGGGGCCAACGTCCTGACTTTC. Translation: CASSVRGGPGANVLTF. The full variable domain, its missing parts supplied by reference TRBV9 and TRBJ2-6, is DSGVTQTPKHLITATGQRVTLRCSPRSGDLSVYWYQQSLDQGLQFLIQYYNGEERAKGNILERFSAQQFPDLHSELNLSSLELGDSALYFCASSVRGGPGANVLTFGAGSRLTVL.

The chain uses TRBV6-6 and TRBJ1-6; TRBD1 might be the D (5 bases). Germline V CDR1 and CDR2: MNHNY, SVGAGI (reference sequence). The V end lost 6 bases, the J end lost 8 bases, and 20 bases lay between the germline ends. The CDR3 consists of 16 residues. CDR3 DNA sequence: TGTGCCAGCAGATCGGGACCTGGTGCCGGGTATTCACCCCTCCACTTT. Protein sequence: CASRSGPGAGYSPLHF.

In its sample, this clone was seen once. J is TRBJ2-7 and V is TRBV28; the match to TRBD1 covers 9 bases. The CDR3 loop spans 16 amino acids. CDR1 and CDR2 from the germline V gene are MDHEN and SYDVKM. V trimming: 8 bases; J trimming: 1 base; junction bases outside the gene matches: 12. CDR3 in DNA: TGTGCCAGCGGAAAACCCCCGGGACAGGGATCCTACGAGCAGTACTTC. Encoded protein: CASGKPPGQGSYEQYF. Combining the CDR3 with reference TRBV28 and TRBJ2-7 gives the whole variable domain DVKVTQSSRYLVKRTGEKVFLECVQDMDHENMFWYRQDPGLGLRLIYFSYDVKMKEKGDIPEGYSVSREKKERFSLILESASTNQTSMYLCASGKPPGQGSYEQYFGPGTRLTVT.

This clone was picked up a small number of times. This chain connects TRBV5-4 to TRBJ1-5; the D gene is possibly TRBD1 (5 bases). This CDR3 is built from 15 residues. CDR1 and CDR2 from the germline V gene are SGHNT and YYREEE (reference sequence). V shed 3 bases and J shed 7 bases, with 17 bases lying between them. The CDR3 reads CASSYTGTTSQPQHF. In DNA form, the CDR3 reads TGTGCCAGCAGCTATACCGGGACCACCAGCCAGCCCCAGCATTTT. Full variable domain (remainder filled in from reference TRBV5-4 and TRBJ1-5): ETGVTQSPTHLIKTRGQQVTLRCSSQSGHNTVSWYQQALGQGPQFIFQYYREEENGRGNFPPRFSGLQFPNYSSELNVNALELDDSALYLCASSYTGTTSQPQHFGDGTRLSIL.

This clone was picked up a small number of times. This chain connects TRBV19 to TRBJ2-7; D is possibly TRBD1 (7 bases). Deletions cut 3 bases from V and 0 bases from J, with 9 bases between. Germline values: CDR1 LNHDA, CDR2 SQIVND (reference sequence). The CDR3 spans 14 residues. CDR3 nucleotide sequence: TGTGCCAGTAGTATCAGGGGGGACTCCTACGAGCAGTACTTC. Amino acids: CASSIRGDSYEQYF.

The chain recombines TRBV6-6 with TRBJ2-1, with 11 positions matching TRBD1. The CDR3 runs 15 residues. CDR1 and CDR2 (germline): MNHNY, SVGAGI (reference sequence). V lost 0 bases to trimming and J lost 6 bases; unmatched junction nucleotides: 1. This chain's CDR3 is CASSYSGTGGNEQFF. CDR3 coding DNA: TGTGCCAGCAGTTACTCAGGGACAGGGGGCAATGAGCAGTTCTTC.

This clone showed up just a few times. The V and J genes are TRBV5-1 and TRBJ2-1; D uncertain. Deletions cut 7 bases from V and 0 bases from J, with 17 bases between. CDR1 is SGHRS, CDR2 YFSETQ, per germline. This CDR3 spans 16 amino acids. In DNA, the CDR3 is TGCGCCAGCTCCAATGGGGATATGAGCTCCTACAATGAGCAGTTCTTC. This encodes CASSNGDMSSYNEQFF. Together with reference TRBV5-1 and TRBJ2-1, the CDR3 gives the full variable domain: KAGVTQTPRYLIKTRGQQVTLSCSPISGHRSVSWYQQTPGQGLQFLFEYFSETQRNKGNFPGRFSGRQFSNSRSEMNVSTLELGDSALYLCASSNGDMSSYNEQFFGPGTRLTVL.

This rearrangement joins TRBV5-1 to TRBJ2-3, with 12 positions matching TRBD2. With 1 base clipped from V and 3 bases from J, the junction kept 9 bases outside the gene matches. CDR1 is SGHRS, CDR2 YFSETQ, per germline. The CDR3 runs 18 residues. CDR3 DNA: TGCGCCAGCAGCTTGAAGCCGATGACTAGCGGGAGTACAGATACGCAGTATTTT. This gives the protein CASSLKPMTSGSTDTQYF.

This clone has only a few counts. The sample contains more than one DNA sequence encoding this CDR3. V is TRBV30 and J is TRBJ1-5; TRBD1 aligns across 8 bases. Germline V gene sequence: CDR1 GTSNPN, CDR2 SVGIG (reference sequence). J gave up 3 bases and V 1 base, and 2 bases lay outside the gene matches. The CDR3 covers 14 residues. CDR3: CAWSGTGNNQPQHF. DNA of the CDR3: TGTGCCTGGAGTGGGACAGGGAACAATCAGCCCCAGCATTTT.

The chain recombines TRBV7-2 with TRBJ2-3; D is unclear. Trimming stripped 4 bases from V and 4 bases from J, with 15 bases between. This CDR3 contains 15 residues. Germline assignment: CDR1 SGHTA and CDR2 FQGNSA. CDR3 residues: CASSSTWALSDTQYF. As DNA, the CDR3 is TGTGCCAGCAGCTCCACATGGGCTCTTTCAGATACGCAGTATTTT.

J is TRBJ1-2 and V is TRBV30; D is perhaps TRBD1 (5 bases). V was shortened by 0 bases and J by 4 bases, with 6 bases between the two germline ends. The length of the CDR3 is 12 residues. From germline, CDR1 is GTSNPN and CDR2 SVGIG (reference sequence). This CDR3 is CAWSVGTYGYTF. The CDR3, as DNA: TGTGCCTGGAGTGTAGGGACCTATGGCTACACCTTC. Based on the CDR3 plus reference TRBV30 and TRBJ1-2, the full variable domain is SQTIHQWPATLVQPVGSPLSLECTVEGTSNPNLYWYRQAAGRGLQLLFYSVGIGQISSEVPQNLSASRPQDRQFILSSKKLLLSDSGFYLCAWSVGTYGYTFGSGTRLTVV.

The V gene is TRBV29-1, the J gene TRBJ1-2, with D possibly TRBD1 on 5 matching bases. The CDR3 contains 12 residues. V was shortened by 3 bases and J by 5 bases, with 10 bases between the two germline ends. The germline V gene has CDR1 SQVTM and CDR2 ANQGSEA. CDR3 region: CSVEVTVYGYTF. The CDR3 nucleotides read TGCAGCGTTGAGGTGACAGTTTATGGCTACACCTTC.

The rearrangement links TRBV27 to TRBJ2-3, with 9 bases fitting TRBD2. Germline V lookup: CDR1 MNHEY, CDR2 SMNVEV (reference sequence). V dropped 5 bases and J dropped 1; count of bases not matched to a gene: 4. The CDR3 loop spans 15 amino acids. The CDR3 protein is CASSSRTSGTDTQYF. The DNA for the CDR3 is TGTGCCAGCAGTAGCCGGACTAGCGGCACAGATACGCAGTATTTT.

This chain uses TRBV6-1 with TRBJ1-2; D is unclear. The V gene lost 2 bases and the J gene lost 3 bases, with 7 bases spanning the gap. The V gene's germline CDR1 is MNHNS and CDR2 SASEGT. This CDR3 is 13 amino acids long. The CDR3 spells CASSENTDYGYTF. CDR3 sequence (DNA): TGTGCCAGCAGTGAAAACACCGACTATGGCTACACCTTC.

This clone has a count of ten or more. V usage is TRBV14 and J usage is TRBJ2-3; TRBD2 matches at 12 bases. Germline CDR1 reads SGHDN; CDR2 reads FVKESK. CDR3 length: 18 amino acids. J lost 2 bases, V lost 0 bases, and 6 bases had no gene match. Here the CDR3 reads CASSQEFGLAGITDTQYF. The CDR3 region has the DNA TGTGCCAGCAGCCAAGAATTCGGACTAGCGGGGATCACAGATACGCAGTATTTT.

This clone was seen a few times. The chain links TRBV7-8 to TRBJ2-7, with 8 bases fitting TRBD1. Germline V gene sequence: CDR1 SGHVS, CDR2 FQNEAQ. The CDR3 is 15 residues long. V lost 8 bases and J lost 0; bases outside the gene matches: 9. The CDR3 nucleotides read TGTGCCAGCCTACCTCGGGGGACAGGCTCCTACGAGCAGTACTTC. It yields the protein CASLPRGTGSYEQYF. Combining the CDR3 with reference TRBV7-8 and TRBJ2-7 gives the whole variable domain GAGVSQSPRYKVAKRGQDVALRCDPISGHVSLFWYQQALGQGPEFLTYFQNEAQLDKSGLPSDRFFAERPEGSVSTLKIQRTQQEDSAVYLCASLPRGTGSYEQYFGPGTRLTVT.